The T cell receptor (beta chain) described here comes from a study of T cells in localized non-small cell lung cancer. Clones were sequenced by immunoSEQ multiplex PCR, and TCRdb holds only the in-frame ones, with some missing. The sample records about 59,000 clones, approximately 90% being singletons. The V segment lost 5 bases and the J segment 8 bases; nucleotides outside the gene matches: 4. Germline V gives CDR1 SNHLY, CDR2 FYNNEI. This CDR3 contains 12 residues. The chain combines TRBV2 with TRBJ1-2; 8 bases fit TRBD1. This sequence originates from a man aged 40 to 75 with stage I lung adenocarcinoma. The sample in question was peripheral blood, obtained before any cancer treatment. The CDR3 is CASSQTGEGYTF. DNA of the CDR3: TGTGCCAGCAGTCAGACAGGGGAAGGCTACACCTTC.